This T cell receptor (beta chain) emerged from a study of beta chain features in type 1 diabetes. Study findings and constraints: There was a moderate but significant shortening of TCRB CDR3s in all four CD4+ subsets of Type 1 diabetes patients.

All of the isolated RNA was reverse transcribed, so expressed TCRB transcripts were sequenced. Roughly 3.4 million reads per sample on average were obtained from naive, central memory and regulatory T cell samples. Generated by immunoSEQ multiplex PCR, the TCRdb table keeps only in-frame clones and is missing some. The data show 550,000 to 850,000 clones, around an eighth seen once. This clone was found a few times. Its specificity is not known. Germline V gene data show CDR1 as MDHEN and CDR2 as SYDVKM. The CDR3 loop spans 13 amino acids. Material: naive CD4+ T cells from blood. V is TRBV28 and J is TRBJ2-7; D is possibly TRBD1 (5 bases). This sequence originates from a man aged 18 to 30 with type 1 diabetes. The CDR3 DNA follows: TGTGCTATCGGGTCAGGGCAAACCTACGAGCAGTACTTC. It yields the protein CAIGSGQTYEQYF.